Presented here are 20 T cell receptor beta chains from one specimen sequenced in a study of vaccination and CD4 T cells after COVID-19. Their cognate antigens are unknown. The treatment denotes: approximately 10-day PBMC culture with coronavirus spike peptide pools or control peptides (ViraFEST assay). The Oncomine TCR Beta short-read assay was applied to DNA of cultured CD4+ T cells. One entry per CDR3 protein, called by TCRdb with MiXCR from the PCR reads. The sample has under 20,000 distinct CDR3 sequences; 46% are singletons. Sequences were derived from CD4+ T cells from blood, cultured in vitro, sampled after SARS-CoV-2 vaccination. The source of these receptors is a human donor who had recovered from COVID-19.

This clonotype occurred a few times. The V call is TRBV6-2 or TRBV6-3, the J call TRBJ1-5; TRBD1 matches at 7 bases. V gave up 4 bases and J gave up 5 bases; unmatched junction bases: 2. This CDR3 contains 13 residues. CDR1 and CDR2 (germline): MNHEY, SVGEGT. CDR3 nucleotides: TGTGCCAGCAGTTGGACAGGTTATCAGCCCCAGCATTTT. Its protein product is CASSWTGYQPQHF.

This clonotype was seen a few times. The chain joins TRBV7-9 to TRBJ2-7; the match to TRBD1 covers 9 bases. This CDR3 is 14 amino acids long. V trimming: 4 bases; J trimming: 3 bases; junction bases outside the gene matches: 4. The germline gives CDR1 SEHNR, CDR2 FQNEAQ (reference sequence). CDR3 sequence reads: CASSYGTGRYEQYF. The DNA of the CDR3 is TGTGCCAGCAGCTACGGGACAGGGCGCTACGAGCAGTACTTC.

This rearrangement joins TRBV20-1 to TRBJ1-1, with D possibly TRBD1 on 5 matching bases. The V gene's germline CDR1 is DFQATT and CDR2 SNEGSKA (reference sequence). V shed 3 bases and J shed 4 bases, with 12 bases lying between them. The CDR3 length is 13 residues. The chain's CDR3 is CSARGTVGTEAFF. CDR3 nucleotide sequence: TGCAGTGCTAGGGGGACCGTGGGCACTGAAGCTTTCTTT.

J is TRBJ1-1 and V is TRBV20-1; TRBD1 might be the D (6 bases). CDR1 is DFQATT and CDR2 is SNEGSKA in the germline V gene (reference sequence). V lost 4 bases and J 0 bases, leaving 15 bases between the germline ends. This CDR3 is 15 amino acids long. CDR3 sequence reads: CSATQGSLVNTEAFF. The CDR3 nucleotides are TGCAGTGCTACTCAGGGGAGCTTGGTGAACACTGAAGCTTTCTTT.

This chain uses TRBV20-1 with TRBJ2-1; D is perhaps TRBD2 (6 bases). The length of the CDR3 is 15 residues. Looked up from germline, CDR1 is DFQATT and CDR2 is SNEGSKA (reference sequence). The CDR3: CSGSPIFGSYNEQFF. In nucleotides, the CDR3 is TGCAGCGGGAGTCCGATTTTCGGGTCCTACAATGAGCAGTTCTTC.

V is TRBV11-2 and J is TRBJ2-3; the D is unclear. CDR1 and CDR2 (germline): SGHAT, FQNNGV. The CDR3 extends over 13 amino acids. V was pared by 3 bases and J by 2 bases, with 6 bases between. The chain's CDR3 is CASSFSLTDTQYF. Written as DNA, the CDR3 is TGTGCCAGCAGCTTTAGCCTCACAGATACGCAGTATTTT.

The genes are TRBV6-4 and TRBJ1-1; D perhaps matches TRBD1 (5 bases). Germline assignment: CDR1 MRHNA and CDR2 SNTAGT. The CDR3 is 13 residues long. Trimming cost V 2 bases and J 4 bases, with 8 bases left between them. The CDR3 is CASSDNGGTEAFF. The DNA for the CDR3 is TGTGCCAGCAGTGACAATGGGGGCACTGAAGCTTTCTTT.

This clonotype was counted between two and nine times. The chain links TRBV5-4 to TRBJ1-1; possibly TRBD1 for D (5 bases). Trimming removed 4 bases at V and 1 base at J, with 5 bases between. The CDR3 totals 12 residues. Germline V gene lookup returns CDR1 SGHNT and CDR2 YYREEE (reference sequence). The CDR3, as DNA: TGTGCCAGCAGCCAGGGGAACACTGAAGCTTTCTTT. It specifies CASSQGNTEAFF.

The rearrangement joins TRBV6-5 to TRBJ2-7; D not resolved. This CDR3 comprises 13 residues. Germline CDR1 reads MNHEY; CDR2 reads SVGAGI. Trimming pared 4 bases from V and 2 bases from J, leaving 9 bases between. The CDR3 sequence: CASSSDGTYEQYF. The CDR3 bases are TGTGCCAGCAGTTCGGACGGTACCTACGAGCAGTACTTC.

The J gene is TRBJ1-1, the V gene TRBV6-1; D is uncertain. CDR1 MNHNS and CDR2 SASEGT come from the germline V gene. The germline V and J ends were trimmed by 10 bases and 1 base, with 13 bases remaining between them. CDR3 length equals 13 residues. CDR3 nucleotide sequence: TGTGCCACCTCTTGGACCTCGAACACTGAAGCTTTCTTT. Translated: CATSWTSNTEAFF.

The V call is TRBV21-1, the J call TRBJ1-2; the D segment call TRBD1 is taken from the table without a DNA check. TRBV21-1 is assigned pseudogene status. The CDR3 has 17 amino acids. The chain's CDR3 is CASRSRPPDRGNYGYTF. CDR3 DNA sequence: TGTGCCAGCAGAAGTCGACCCCCGGACAGGGGGAATTATGGCTACACCTTC.

In this sample, this clonotype turned up a few times. The rearrangement joins TRBV7-8 to TRBJ2-6; 7 nucleotides match TRBD1. The CDR3 spans 19 residues. The germline CDR1 and CDR2 sequences are SGHVS and FQNEAQ. V lost 1 base, J lost 0 bases, and 9 bases stayed unmatched. The CDR3: CASSLEAVTGSSGANVLTF. The CDR3 DNA sequence: TGTGCCAGCAGCTTAGAGGCGGTGACAGGGTCCTCTGGGGCCAACGTCCTGACTTTC.

The chain joins TRBV9 to TRBJ2-5; D not certain. Trimming stripped 3 bases from V and 4 bases from J, with 13 bases between. Per the germline V gene, CDR1 is SGDLS and CDR2 is YYNGEE. CDR3 length equals 14 residues. The CDR3 here is CASSGGSGVETQYF. The CDR3 coding sequence is TGTGCCAGCAGCGGGGGTAGTGGGGTAGAGACCCAGTACTTC.

CDR3 bases: TGTGCCAGCACTGACAGGGTGAGGAGTGAGCAGTTCTTC. Translating it yields CASTDRVRSEQFF. The chain joins TRBV2 to TRBJ2-1; 7 nucleotides line up with TRBD1. The CDR3 runs 13 residues. V lost 7 bases and J lost 9; bases outside the gene matches: 9. Per the germline V gene, CDR1 is SNHLY and CDR2 is FYNNEI.

V gene TRBV19 combines with J gene TRBJ1-1; 9 bases line up with TRBD1. V dropped 3 bases and J dropped 4; count of bases not matched to a gene: 3. The CDR3 spans 14 residues. CDR1 is LNHDA and CDR2 is SQIVND in the germline V gene (reference sequence). CDR3 sequence: CASSMRTGVTEAFF. CDR3 DNA: TGTGCCAGTAGTATGAGGACAGGGGTCACTGAAGCTTTCTTT.

This clonotype was picked up a small number of times. The chain couples TRBV6-1 to TRBJ1-2; D gene ambiguous. Per the germline V gene, CDR1 is MNHNS and CDR2 is SASEGT. V was clipped by 5 bases and J by 9 bases, with 16 bases between them. CDR3 length equals 13 residues. The DNA for the CDR3 is TGTGCCAGCAGTCCCGGAAGTCTAGGGAGCTACACCTTC. Translation gives CASSPGSLGSYTF.

This clonotype occurred a few times. V usage is TRBV6-2 or TRBV6-3 and J usage is TRBJ2-3; 9 nucleotides match TRBD2. This CDR3 has 16 residues. Trimming removed 0 bases from V and 6 bases from J; junction bases left unmatched: 7. The V gene's germline CDR1 is MNHEY and CDR2 SVGEGT. In DNA, the CDR3 is TGTGCCAGCAGTTACTCTTCTAGCGGGATGAGGGATACGCAGTATTTT. It codes for CASSYSSSGMRDTQYF.

The CDR3 region is CATSANPGLEADTQYF. DNA for the CDR3: TGTGCCACCAGCGCCAATCCGGGACTAGAAGCAGATACGCAGTATTTT. This chain uses TRBV15 with TRBJ2-3, with TRBD2 matching 8 bases. The CDR3 is 16 amino acids. The V gene's germline CDR1 is LNHNV and CDR2 YYDKDF (reference sequence). After removal of 5 bases from V and 4 bases from J, the junction contained 11 bases not matched to a gene.

The rearrangement uses TRBV7-9 and TRBJ1-1; D gene uncertain. CDR3 size: 13 residues. CDR1 and CDR2 (germline): SEHNR, FQNEAQ (reference sequence). Trimming took off 2 bases at V and 0 bases at J, with 4 bases between the two ends. The CDR3 is CASSLFLNTEAFF. The CDR3 nucleotides are TGTGCCAGCAGCTTATTTCTGAACACTGAAGCTTTCTTT.

This clonotype was counted a few times. V is TRBV7-9 and J is TRBJ1-1; D might be TRBD1 (5 bases). V was shortened by 0 bases and J by 2 bases, with 10 bases between the two germline ends. The CDR3 is 15 amino acids. CDR1 SEHNR and CDR2 FQNEAQ come from the germline V gene (reference sequence). The CDR3 nucleotides are TGTGCCAGCAGCTTAGCTGGGGCCCCAAACACTGAAGCTTTCTTT. It yields the protein CASSLAGAPNTEAFF.